Following are 9 T cell receptor beta chains from one sample sequenced in a study of regulatory T cells in long-lasting Graves disease. Time point: newly diagnosed GD, antithyroid drugs for less than 3 months. The authors made the TCR library using RNA they extracted from PBMCs. Arm-PCR of CDR3 regions with iRepertoire HTBI primers generated TCR beta libraries. TCRdb fed the multiplex PCR reads into MiXCR, producing one record per CDR3 protein. The table has fewer than 500,000 distinct CDR3 sequences, about 16% seen once. The data were also submitted as part of a second study, on T cells in Graves' hyperthyroidism and ophthalmopathy.

This sample comprised peripheral blood mononuclear cells (PBMCs), obtained at new diagnosis, from a patient treated with antithyroid drugs. The origin of the receptors is a man between 35 and 55 years old with Graves disease.

This clonotype occurred many times. The chain is built from TRBV6-1 and TRBJ2-1; TRBD1 matches at 8 bases. This CDR3 is built from 14 residues. Trimming removed 3 bases from V and 4 bases from J; junction bases left unmatched: 2. CDR1 MNHNS and CDR2 SASEGT come from the germline V gene. For the CDR3, the DNA is TGTGCCAGCAGTGAGACAGGGGCGTACAATGAGCAGTTCTTC. Its protein is CASSETGAYNEQFF.

This clonotype showed up many times. The genes are TRBV5-1 and TRBJ2-7; D gene unclear. CDR1 and CDR2 from the germline V gene are SGHRS and YFSETQ. This CDR3 comprises 15 residues. V was clipped by 0 bases and J by 2 bases, with 12 bases between them. This CDR3 reads CASSLGTERTYEQYF. The CDR3 DNA sequence: TGCGCCAGCAGCTTGGGAACGGAGCGAACCTACGAGCAGTACTTC.

The chain employs TRBV24-1 and TRBJ2-2; D might be TRBD1 (5 bases). The V end was cut by 10 bases, the J end by 4 bases, with 6 bases between. The germline V gene has CDR1 KGHDR and CDR2 SFDVKD. The CDR3 runs 11 residues. CDR3: CATDSTGELFF. The CDR3 DNA reads as TGTGCCACAGACAGCACCGGGGAGCTGTTTTTT.

This clonotype has a count of ten or more. The chain carries TRBV5-1 and TRBJ2-7; perhaps TRBD1 as D (6 bases). Looked up from germline, CDR1 is SGHRS and CDR2 is YFSETQ. V lost 0 bases and J 3 bases, leaving 10 bases between the germline ends. The CDR3 sequence is 14 residues long. The CDR3: CASSLDRAIYEQYF. CDR3 DNA: TGCGCCAGCAGCTTGGACAGGGCCATCTACGAGCAGTACTTC.

This clonotype was counted at least ten times. This rearrangement joins TRBV27 to TRBJ2-1, with a tentative D call TRBD2 (6 bases). V was clipped by 6 bases and J by 1 base, with 19 bases between them. This CDR3 has 17 residues. Germline loops: CDR1 MNHEY, CDR2 SMNVEV (reference sequence). CDR3 in amino acids: CASSPLGAGRSYNEQFF. The CDR3 DNA reads TGTGCCAGCAGCCCCCTCGGTGCAGGGAGGTCCTACAATGAGCAGTTCTTC.

This clonotype was found many times. V usage is TRBV2 and J usage is TRBJ2-5, with a possible D match to TRBD1 (6 bases). In germline, CDR1 is SNHLY, CDR2 FYNNEI. The CDR3 loop spans 15 amino acids. Trimming cost V 1 base and J 5 bases, with 14 bases left between them. In DNA, the CDR3 is TGTGCCAGCAGTGAAGACGGCAGGGGACGGGAGACCCAGTACTTC. Its translation is CASSEDGRGRETQYF.

Remarks on this clonotype: Relative to the germline gene, one junction end is altered; a read error may explain this. The chain carries TRBV3-1 and TRBJ2-4, with D possibly being TRBD1 (6 bases). The germline CDR1 and CDR2 sequences are LGHDT and YNNKEL (reference sequence). This CDR3 is built from 16 residues. The CDR3, as DNA: TGTGCCAGCAGCCAACAGGGGAGCTTAGCCAAAGACATTCAGTACTTC. The encoded protein is CASSQQGSLAKDIQYF.

This clonotype was counted ten times or more. V usage is TRBV2 and J usage is TRBJ1-1; the D gene is possibly TRBD1 (6 bases). The CDR3 has 15 amino acids. Germline CDR1 is SNHLY and CDR2 is FYNNEI. Trimming took off 6 bases at V and 1 base at J, with 15 bases between the two ends. For the CDR3, the DNA is TGTGCCAGCAGCGCAGGGGCTTTGGGGAACACTGAAGCTTTCTTT. Translating gives CASSAGALGNTEAFF.

This clonotype was detected many times. The chain uses TRBV29-1 and TRBJ2-7, with D possibly being TRBD1 or TRBD2 (5 bases each). V was shortened by 3 bases and J by 3 bases, with 12 bases between the two germline ends. CDR3 size: 13 residues. CDR1 is SQVTM, CDR2 ANQGSEA, per germline. CDR3 protein: CSVEIGAFYEQYF. The DNA of the CDR3 is TGCAGCGTTGAGATCGGGGCCTTCTACGAGCAGTACTTC.